This T cell receptor beta chain was profiled in a study of cytomegalovirus exposure and HLA in healthy donors. Findings and caveats of the study: There were a few CMV-associated chains whose specificity for CMV antigens was confirmed in vitro. According to a subsequent analysis, TCR clusters from the first cohort were inclined to appear together in the 100 to 150 validation repertoires. The authors enumerated over 150 TCR beta chains as linked to cytomegalovirus.

This clone came up a few times. Its antigen is undetermined. The CDR3 covers 19 residues. The ends lost 4 bases at V and 7 bases at J; junction bases unmatched: 15. Germline V gene sequence: CDR1 SGHRS, CDR2 YFSETQ. This table comes from immunoSEQ multiplex PCR, and its TCRdb copy is limited to in-frame clones, with some not included. Among about 160,000 clones listed, around 82% were seen once. The donors were members of the approximately 130-subject validation cohort (separate from the roughly 670-subject first cohort). The sample taken for sequencing was PBMCs. This clonotype was sampled from a man aged 25 to 40 in good health and CMV-seropositive. V gene TRBV5-1 combines with J gene TRBJ2-1; TRBD2 matches at 15 bases. As DNA, the CDR3 is TGCGCCAGCAGCGAGACACCGGGACTAGCGGGAGGTTCGAGGAATGAGCAGTTCTTC. Translated, it gives CASSETPGLAGGSRNEQFF.